The TCR beta chain described here comes from a study of cytomegalovirus exposure and HLA in healthy donors. Germline CDR1 SGHKS, CDR2 YYEKEE (reference sequence). CDR3 length equals 16 residues. The V end was cut by 2 bases, the J end by 3 bases, with 17 bases between. Primers for the PCR totalled 60 Vbeta and 13 Jbeta. Here immunoSEQ multiplex PCR was the method, and the copy in TCRdb shows in-frame clones only, minus some. Of 100,000 to 150,000 clones listed, 70% to 85% are singletons. The sequencing sample was made of PBMCs. This receptor was taken from a boy aged 2 to 10 in good health and CMV-seronegative. The chain has TRBV5-5 and TRBJ1-1; unclear D gene. In DNA, the CDR3 is TGTGCCAGCAGCTTTCTTTTGCGGAGGGTGGACACTGAAGCTTTCTTT. Translating gives CASSFLLRRVDTEAFF.